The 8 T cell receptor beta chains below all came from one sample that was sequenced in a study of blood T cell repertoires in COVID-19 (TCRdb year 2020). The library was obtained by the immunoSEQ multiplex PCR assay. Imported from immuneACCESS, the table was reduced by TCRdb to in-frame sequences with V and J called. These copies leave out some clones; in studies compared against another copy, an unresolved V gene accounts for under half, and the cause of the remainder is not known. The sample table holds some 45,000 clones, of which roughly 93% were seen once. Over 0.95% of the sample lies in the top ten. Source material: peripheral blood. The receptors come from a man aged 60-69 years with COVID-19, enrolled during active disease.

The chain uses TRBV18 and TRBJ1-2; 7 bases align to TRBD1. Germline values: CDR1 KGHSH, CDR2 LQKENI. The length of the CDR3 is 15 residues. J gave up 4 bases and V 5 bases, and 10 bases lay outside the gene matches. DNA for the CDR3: TGTGCCAGCTCAAGTACAGGGGACGTGACCTATGGCTACACCTTC. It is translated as CASSSTGDVTYGYTF.

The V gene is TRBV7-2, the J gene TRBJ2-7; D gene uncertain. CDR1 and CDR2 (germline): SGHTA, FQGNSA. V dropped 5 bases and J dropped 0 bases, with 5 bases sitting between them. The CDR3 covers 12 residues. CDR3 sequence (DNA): TGTGCCAGCAGCCTGAGCTCCTACGAGCAGTACTTC. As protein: CASSLSSYEQYF.

As DNA, the CDR3 is TGTGCCAGCAGACTCCCGAGGGGGCTGGATGGAAACACCATATATTTT. This encodes CASRLPRGLDGNTIYF. The chain couples TRBV28 to TRBJ1-3; the match to TRBD1 covers 7 bases. Germline CDR1 reads MDHEN; CDR2 reads SYDVKM. The CDR3 is made up of 16 amino acids. Trimming took 6 bases from V and 3 from J; bases not matched to a gene: 11.

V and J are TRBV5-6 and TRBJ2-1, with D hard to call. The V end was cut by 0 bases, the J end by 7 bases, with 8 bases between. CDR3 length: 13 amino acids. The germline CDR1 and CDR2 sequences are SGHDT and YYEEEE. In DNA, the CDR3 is TGTGCCAGCAGCTTGGGACTTGTAAATGAGCAGTTCTTC. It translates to CASSLGLVNEQFF.

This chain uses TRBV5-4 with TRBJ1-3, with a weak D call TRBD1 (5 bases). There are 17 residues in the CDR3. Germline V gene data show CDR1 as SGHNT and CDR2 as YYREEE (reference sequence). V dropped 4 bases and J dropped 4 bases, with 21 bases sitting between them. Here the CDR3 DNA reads TGTGCCAGCAGCGTGGGGCGGGGTTCGGTTCAGGGAAACACCATATATTTT. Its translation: CASSVGRGSVQGNTIYF.

CDR3: CASSLGQGANEQYF. The DNA for the CDR3 is TGCGCCAGCAGCTTGGGACAGGGGGCCAACGAGCAGTACTTC. The chain combines TRBV5-1 with TRBJ2-7; 10 bases are shared with TRBD1. The CDR3 totals 14 residues. The V gene's germline CDR1 is SGHRS and CDR2 YFSETQ. V shed 0 bases and J 5 bases; nucleotides not matched to a gene: 2.

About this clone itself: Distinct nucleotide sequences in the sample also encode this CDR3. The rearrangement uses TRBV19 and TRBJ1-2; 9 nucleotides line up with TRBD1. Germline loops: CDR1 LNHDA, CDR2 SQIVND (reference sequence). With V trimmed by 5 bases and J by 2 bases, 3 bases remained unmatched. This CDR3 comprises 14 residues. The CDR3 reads CASSPGQGNYGYTF. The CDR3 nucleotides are TGTGCCAGTAGTCCGGGACAGGGCAACTATGGCTACACCTTC.

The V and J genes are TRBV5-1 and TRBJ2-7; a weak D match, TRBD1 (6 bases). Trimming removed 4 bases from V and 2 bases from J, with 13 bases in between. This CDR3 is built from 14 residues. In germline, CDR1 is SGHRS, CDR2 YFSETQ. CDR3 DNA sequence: TGCGCCAGCAGCGCAGGGGCCTATACCTACGAGCAGTACTTC. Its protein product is CASSAGAYTYEQYF. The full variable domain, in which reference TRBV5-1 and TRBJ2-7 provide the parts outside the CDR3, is KAGVTQTPRYLIKTRGQQVTLSCSPISGHRSVSWYQQTPGQGLQFLFEYFSETQRNKGNFPGRFSGRQFSNSRSEMNVSTLELGDSALYLCASSAGAYTYEQYFGPGTRLTVT.